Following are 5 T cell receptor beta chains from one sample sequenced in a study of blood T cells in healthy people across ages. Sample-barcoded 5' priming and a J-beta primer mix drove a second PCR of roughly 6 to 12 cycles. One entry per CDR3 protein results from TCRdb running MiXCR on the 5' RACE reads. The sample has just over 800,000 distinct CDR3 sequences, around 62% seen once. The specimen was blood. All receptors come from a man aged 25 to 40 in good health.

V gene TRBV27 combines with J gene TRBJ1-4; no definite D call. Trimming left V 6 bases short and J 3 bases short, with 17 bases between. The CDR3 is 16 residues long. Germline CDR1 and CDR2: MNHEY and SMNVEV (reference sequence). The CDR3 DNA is TGTGCCAGCAGCCAAAGAGGACCTAGGCCTAATGAAAAACTGTTTTTT. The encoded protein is CASSQRGPRPNEKLFF.

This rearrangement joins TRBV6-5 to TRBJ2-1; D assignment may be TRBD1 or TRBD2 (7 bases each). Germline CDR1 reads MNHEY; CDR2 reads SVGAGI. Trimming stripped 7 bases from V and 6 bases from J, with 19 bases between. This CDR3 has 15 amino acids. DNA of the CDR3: TGTGCCAGCATAGGGGGCGCGGGGGCCCTCAATGAGCAGTTCTTC. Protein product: CASIGGAGALNEQFF.

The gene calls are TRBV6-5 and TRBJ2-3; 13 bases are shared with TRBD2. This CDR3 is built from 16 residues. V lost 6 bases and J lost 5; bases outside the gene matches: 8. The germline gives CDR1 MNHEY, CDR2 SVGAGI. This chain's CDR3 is CASRAGTSGAVDTQYF. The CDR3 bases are TGTGCCAGCAGGGCGGGGACTAGCGGGGCCGTAGATACGCAGTATTTT.

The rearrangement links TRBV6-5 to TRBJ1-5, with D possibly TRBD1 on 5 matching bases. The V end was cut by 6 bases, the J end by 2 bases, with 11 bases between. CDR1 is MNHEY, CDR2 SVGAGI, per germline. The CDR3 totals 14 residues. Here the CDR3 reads CASRPPGGNQPQHF. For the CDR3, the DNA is TGTGCCAGCAGACCCCCGGGGGGCAATCAGCCCCAGCATTTT.

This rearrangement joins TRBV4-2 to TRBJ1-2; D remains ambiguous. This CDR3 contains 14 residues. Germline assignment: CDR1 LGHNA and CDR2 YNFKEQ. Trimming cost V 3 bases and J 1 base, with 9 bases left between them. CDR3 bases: TGTGCCAGCAGCCATTGGGCCCTTAACTATGGCTACACCTTC. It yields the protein CASSHWALNYGYTF.